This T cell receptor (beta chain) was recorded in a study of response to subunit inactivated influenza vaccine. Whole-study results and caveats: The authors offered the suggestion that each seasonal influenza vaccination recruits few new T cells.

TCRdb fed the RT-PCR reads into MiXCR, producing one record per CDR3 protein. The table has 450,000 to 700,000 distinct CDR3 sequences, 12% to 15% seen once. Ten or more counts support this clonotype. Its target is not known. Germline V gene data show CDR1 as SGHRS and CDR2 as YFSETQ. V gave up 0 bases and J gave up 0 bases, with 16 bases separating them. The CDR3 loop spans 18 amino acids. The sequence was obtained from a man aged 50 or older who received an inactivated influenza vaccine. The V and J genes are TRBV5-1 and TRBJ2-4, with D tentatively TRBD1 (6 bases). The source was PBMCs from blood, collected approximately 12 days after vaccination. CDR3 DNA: TGCGCCAGCAGCTTGGGATTCGCAGGGGAAGGAGCCAAAAACATTCAGTACTTC. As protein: CASSLGFAGEGAKNIQYF. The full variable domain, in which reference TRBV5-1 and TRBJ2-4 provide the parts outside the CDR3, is KAGVTQTPRYLIKTRGQQVTLSCSPISGHRSVSWYQQTPGQGLQFLFEYFSETQRNKGNFPGRFSGRQFSNSRSEMNVSTLELGDSALYLCASSLGFAGEGAKNIQYFGAGTRLSVL.